These 28 T cell receptor beta chains share one sample of origin, sequenced in a study of T cells expressing NK-cell markers. TCRdb reprocessed the 5' RACE reads and reports one entry per CDR3 protein, with no DNA. Its clone listing holds a few hundred thousand distinct CDR3 sequences. Sequencing used blood T cells: a sorted CD56 or NKG2C T cell subset, CD4+ or CD8+ T cells, or bulk PBMC T cells (not recorded which). The receptors were gathered from a man aged 18-75 years in good health.

V usage is TRBV2 and J usage is TRBJ2-3; the TCRdb D gene call, TRBD2, has no DNA to confirm it. The germline V gene has CDR1 SNHLY and CDR2 FYNNEI. CDR3 length equals 16 residues. This CDR3 is CASRGLAGPRGDTQYF.

The chain is built from TRBV6-5 and TRBJ2-7; TCRdb's D call of TRBD2 is untestable without DNA. This CDR3 is 13 amino acids long. Germline V CDR1 and CDR2: MNHEY, SVGAGI. This chain's CDR3 is CASSYLAAYEQYF.

The chain has TRBV28 and TRBJ1-1; lacking DNA, the TRBD1 call made by TCRdb goes unchecked. Germline CDR1 MDHEN, CDR2 SYDVKM. This CDR3 is built from 14 residues. The CDR3 is CASRTGTGFTEAFF.

This rearrangement joins TRBV6-5 to TRBJ1-6; TCRdb indicates TRBD1, and absent DNA this call remains unverified. The CDR3 runs 15 residues. Germline assignment: CDR1 MNHEY and CDR2 SVGAGI. CDR3 sequence: CASSYKPGRNSPLHF.

The chain couples TRBV6-5 to TRBJ1-6; checking the TCRdb D call of TRBD1 is not possible without DNA. Germline lookup yields CDR1 MNHEY and CDR2 SVGAGI. The CDR3 sequence is 18 residues long. CDR3 sequence reads: CASSYSGQGSRIGSPLHF.

The chain recombines TRBV11-3 with TRBJ2-3. This CDR3 is built from 13 residues. Germline V CDR1 and CDR2: SGHNT, YENEEA. The CDR3 is CASSYVSSDTQYF.

The genes are TRBV5-1 and TRBJ2-2; the TCRdb D gene call, TRBD1, has no DNA to confirm it. The CDR3 has 16 residues. From germline, CDR1 is SGHRS and CDR2 YFSETQ. The CDR3: CASSPRQGANTGELFF.

The rearrangement links TRBV28 to TRBJ2-1; TCRdb selects TRBD1, and the lack of DNA leaves this call unchecked. Germline V gene lookup returns CDR1 MDHEN and CDR2 SYDVKM. This CDR3 region has 14 residues. This CDR3 is CASSPGDRLNEQFF.

The chain employs TRBV7-9 and TRBJ1-1; the TCRdb call, TRBD1, lacks DNA for checking. Germline assignment: CDR1 SEHNR and CDR2 FQNEAQ (reference sequence). CDR3 length equals 14 residues. CDR3 amino acids: CASSATGGWTEAFF. Full variable domain (rest looked up from reference TRBV7-9 and TRBJ1-1): DTGVSQNPRHKITKRGQNVTFRCDPISEHNRLYWYRQTLGQGPEFLTYFQNEAQLEKSRLLSDRFSAERPKGSFSTLEIQRTEQGDSAMYLCASSATGGWTEAFFGQGTRLTVV.

The chain uses TRBV19 and TRBJ1-1; TCRdb returns TRBD1, unconfirmable since there is no DNA. This CDR3 is 13 amino acids long. Germline CDR1 reads LNHDA; CDR2 reads SQIVND (reference sequence). The CDR3 is CATVTGWNTEAFF.

The rearrangement uses TRBV6-2 or TRBV6-3 and TRBJ2-2; TCRdb indicates TRBD1, and absent DNA this call remains unverified. The CDR3 contains 16 residues. CDR1 is MNHEY, CDR2 SVGEGT, per germline. The CDR3: CASRPGQGVFTGELFF.

The V gene is TRBV7-3, the J gene TRBJ2-1; the D call of TRBD1 rests on TCRdb alone, since no DNA is present to check it. Germline lookup yields CDR1 SGHTA and CDR2 FQGTGA. This CDR3 has 14 amino acids. CDR3 in amino acids: CASSSGQNRNEQFF. The entire variable domain, with the rest obtained from reference TRBV7-3 and TRBJ2-1, is as follows: GAGVSQTPSNKVTEKGKYVELRCDPISGHTALYWYRQSLGQGPEFLIYFQGTGAADDSGLPNDRFFAVRPEGSVSTLKIQRTERGDSAVYLCASSSGQNRNEQFFGPGTRLTVL.

The J gene is TRBJ1-5, the V gene TRBV7-9. There are 14 residues in the CDR3. Germline assignment: CDR1 SEHNR and CDR2 FQNEAQ (reference sequence). The CDR3 here is CASSKETSNQPQHF.

The J gene is TRBJ1-2, the V gene TRBV7-6; TCRdb reports TRBD1, a call that lacks DNA to check it against. Per germline, CDR1 SGHVS and CDR2 FNYEAQ. CDR3 length equals 12 residues. The CDR3 here is CASSLDRVGYTF.

The chain combines TRBV12-3 or TRBV12-4 with TRBJ1-5. This CDR3 region has 14 residues. The CDR3 region is CASSWSSTLQPQHF.

The rearrangement uses TRBV21-1 and TRBJ1-6; TCRdb gives TRBD1 as the D gene, but with no DNA this cannot be confirmed. TRBV21-1 is marked as a pseudogene. This CDR3 has 14 amino acids. The CDR3 loop is CASARGDYNSPLHF.

The rearrangement uses TRBV5-1 and TRBJ1-1. Germline assignment: CDR1 SGHRS and CDR2 YFSETQ. This CDR3 region has 15 residues. This CDR3 is CASSSQTLSNTEAFF.

This chain links TRBV2 with TRBJ1-5; the TCRdb D gene call, TRBD1, has no DNA to confirm it. Germline V CDR1 and CDR2: SNHLY, FYNNEI. The CDR3 has 13 amino acids. CDR3 sequence reads: CASNRARNQPQHF.

The chain joins TRBV18 to TRBJ1-1. CDR1 is KGHSH and CDR2 is LQKENI in the germline V gene. The CDR3 consists of 14 residues. This CDR3 is CASSPRVLNTEAFF.

The CDR3 sequence is CASSYGQTSLEKLFF. V and J are TRBV6-1 and TRBJ1-4; TCRdb indicates TRBD1, and absent DNA this call remains unverified. CDR3 size: 15 residues. Germline V gives CDR1 MNHNS, CDR2 SASEGT.

This chain uses TRBV7-6 with TRBJ2-5; TCRdb outputs TRBD1, but without DNA this stays unchecked. The CDR3 covers 14 residues. From germline, CDR1 is SGHVS and CDR2 FNYEAQ. CDR3 sequence reads: CASSLNRARETQYF.

This chain connects TRBV3-1 to TRBJ2-2. Germline-derived CDR1 and CDR2 are LGHDT and YNNKEL (reference sequence). The CDR3 loop spans 14 amino acids. The CDR3 region is CASSRGSSTGELFF.

The chain combines TRBV11-2 with TRBJ2-3; TCRdb picks TRBD1, but there is no DNA to check that call. The CDR3 has 14 amino acids. Germline CDR1 reads SGHAT; CDR2 reads FQNNGV. The CDR3 loop is CASSFTGLENTQYF. The entire variable domain, with the rest obtained from reference TRBV11-2 and TRBJ2-3, is as follows: EAGVAQSPRYKIIEKRQSVAFWCNPISGHATLYWYQQILGQGPKLLIQFQNNGVVDDSQLPKDRFSAERLKGVDSTLKIQPAKLEDSAVYLCASSFTGLENTQYFGPGTRLTVL.

The rearrangement links TRBV2 to TRBJ2-7; with no DNA, the TCRdb D assignment of TRBD1 cannot be verified. In germline, CDR1 is SNHLY, CDR2 FYNNEI. The CDR3 spans 11 residues. CDR3 sequence reads: CASSERTGGNF.

The gene calls are TRBV7-9 and TRBJ2-7; TCRdb's D gene call, TRBD1, goes unchecked for lack of DNA. This CDR3 spans 17 amino acids. The germline V gene encodes CDR1 SEHNR and CDR2 FQNEAQ (reference sequence). The CDR3 reads CASSRGQGAPSSYEQYF.

J is TRBJ2-5 and V is TRBV11-2; without DNA, the TCRdb call of TRBD2 cannot be checked. The CDR3 is 17 amino acids. The germline gives CDR1 SGHAT, CDR2 FQNNGV. This CDR3 is CASSPRTSGGAKETQYF. The full variable domain, completed using reference TRBV11-2 and TRBJ2-5, is EAGVAQSPRYKIIEKRQSVAFWCNPISGHATLYWYQQILGQGPKLLIQFQNNGVVDDSQLPKDRFSAERLKGVDSTLKIQPAKLEDSAVYLCASSPRTSGGAKETQYFGPGTRLLVL.

The chain couples TRBV24-1 to TRBJ2-3; there is no DNA to check the TCRdb D call of TRBD1. Germline loops: CDR1 KGHDR, CDR2 SFDVKD. The CDR3 extends over 13 amino acids. The chain's CDR3 is CATSNRGADTQYF.

Measured by frequency, this clonotype is medium-sized. This rearrangement joins TRBV6-5 to TRBJ2-5; TCRdb outputs TRBD2, but without DNA this stays unchecked. CDR3 length: 15 residues. Germline assignment: CDR1 MNHEY and CDR2 SVGAGI. The CDR3 sequence is CASSYSMGSQGTQYF.